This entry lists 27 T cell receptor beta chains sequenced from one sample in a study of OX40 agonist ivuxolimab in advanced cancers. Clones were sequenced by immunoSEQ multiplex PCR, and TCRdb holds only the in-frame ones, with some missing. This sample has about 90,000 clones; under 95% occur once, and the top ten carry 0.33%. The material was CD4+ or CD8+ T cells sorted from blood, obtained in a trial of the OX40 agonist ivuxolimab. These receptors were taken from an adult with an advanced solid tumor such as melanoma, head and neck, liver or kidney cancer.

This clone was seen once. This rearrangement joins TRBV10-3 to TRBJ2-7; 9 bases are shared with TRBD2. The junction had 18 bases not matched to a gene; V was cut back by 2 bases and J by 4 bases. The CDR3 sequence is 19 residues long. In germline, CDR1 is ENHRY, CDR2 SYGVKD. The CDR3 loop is CAISELGVSSGISLYEQYF. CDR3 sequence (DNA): TGTGCCATCAGTGAGCTCGGGGTGTCTAGCGGGATCTCACTTTACGAGCAGTACTTC.

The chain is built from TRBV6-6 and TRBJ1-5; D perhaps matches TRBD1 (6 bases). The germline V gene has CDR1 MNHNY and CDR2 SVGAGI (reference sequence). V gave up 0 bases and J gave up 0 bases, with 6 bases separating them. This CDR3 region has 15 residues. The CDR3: CASSYSTGSNQPQHF. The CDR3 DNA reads TGTGCCAGCAGTTACTCGACAGGTAGCAATCAGCCCCAGCATTTT.

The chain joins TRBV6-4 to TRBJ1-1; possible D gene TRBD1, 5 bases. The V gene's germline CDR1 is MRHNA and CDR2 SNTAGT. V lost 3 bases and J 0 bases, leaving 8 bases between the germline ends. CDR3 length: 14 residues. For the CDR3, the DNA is TGTGCCAGCAGTGAGACAGAACTGAACACTGAAGCTTTCTTT. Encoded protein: CASSETELNTEAFF.

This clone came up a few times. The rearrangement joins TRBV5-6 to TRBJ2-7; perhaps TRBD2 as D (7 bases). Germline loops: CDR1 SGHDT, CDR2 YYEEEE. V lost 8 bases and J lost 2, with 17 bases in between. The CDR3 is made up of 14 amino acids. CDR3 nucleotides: TGTGCCAGTTCTCAGGGGACTAATACCTACGAGCAGTACTTC. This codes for CASSQGTNTYEQYF.

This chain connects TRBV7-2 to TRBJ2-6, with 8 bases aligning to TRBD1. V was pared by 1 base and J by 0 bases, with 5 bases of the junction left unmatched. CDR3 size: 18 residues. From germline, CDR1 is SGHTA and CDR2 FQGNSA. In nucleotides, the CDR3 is TGTGCCAGCAGCTTAGGGGACAGGTCGACCTCTGGGGCCAACGTCCTGACTTTC. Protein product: CASSLGDRSTSGANVLTF.

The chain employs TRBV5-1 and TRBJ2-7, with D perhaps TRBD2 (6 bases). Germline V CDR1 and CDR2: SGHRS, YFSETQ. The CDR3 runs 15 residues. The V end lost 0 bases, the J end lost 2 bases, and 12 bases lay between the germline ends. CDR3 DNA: TGCGCCAGCAGCTTGGCTATTGGGGAGGCCTACGAGCAGTACTTC. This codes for CASSLAIGEAYEQYF.

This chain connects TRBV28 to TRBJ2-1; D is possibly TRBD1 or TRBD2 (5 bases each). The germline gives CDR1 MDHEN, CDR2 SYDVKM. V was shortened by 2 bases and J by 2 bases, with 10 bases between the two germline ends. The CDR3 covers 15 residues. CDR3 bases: TGTGCCAGCAGTTTAGTGGGGGACGCCTACAATGAGCAGTTCTTC. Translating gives CASSLVGDAYNEQFF.

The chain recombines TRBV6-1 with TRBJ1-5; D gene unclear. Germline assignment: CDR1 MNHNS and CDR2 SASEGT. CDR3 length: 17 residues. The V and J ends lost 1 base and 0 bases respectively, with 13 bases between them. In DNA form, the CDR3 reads TGTGCCAGCAGTGAAGGGTCGGGTCTCTATAGCAATCAGCCCCAGCATTTT. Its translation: CASSEGSGLYSNQPQHF.

The CDR3 coding sequence is TGTGCCAGCAGTTCCGGACAGGGGGCTGAGCAGTTCTTC. It yields the protein CASSSGQGAEQFF. The chain recombines TRBV6-5 with TRBJ2-1; 11 bases fit TRBD1. This CDR3 is built from 13 residues. The ends lost 4 bases at V and 9 bases at J; junction bases unmatched: 2. Looked up from germline, CDR1 is MNHEY and CDR2 is SVGAGI.

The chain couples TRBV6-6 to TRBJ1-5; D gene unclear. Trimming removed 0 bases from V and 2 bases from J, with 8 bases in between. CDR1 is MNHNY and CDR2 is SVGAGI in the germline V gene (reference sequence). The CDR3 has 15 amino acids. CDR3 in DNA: TGTGCCAGCAGTTACTCGATTTTGGGCAATCAGCCCCAGCATTTT. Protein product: CASSYSILGNQPQHF.

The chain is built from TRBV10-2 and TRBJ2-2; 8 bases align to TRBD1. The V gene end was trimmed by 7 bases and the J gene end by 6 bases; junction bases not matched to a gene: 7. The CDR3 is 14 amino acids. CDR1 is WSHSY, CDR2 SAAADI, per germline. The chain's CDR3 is CASKGQGAAGELFF. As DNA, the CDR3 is TGCGCCAGCAAAGGGCAGGGGGCGGCCGGGGAGCTGTTTTTT.

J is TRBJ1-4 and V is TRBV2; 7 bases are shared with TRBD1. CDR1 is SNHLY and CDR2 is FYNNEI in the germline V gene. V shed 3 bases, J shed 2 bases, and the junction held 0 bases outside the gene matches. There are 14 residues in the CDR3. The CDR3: CASSDRGTNEKLFF. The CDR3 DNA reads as TGTGCCAGCAGTGACAGGGGGACTAATGAAAAACTGTTTTTT.

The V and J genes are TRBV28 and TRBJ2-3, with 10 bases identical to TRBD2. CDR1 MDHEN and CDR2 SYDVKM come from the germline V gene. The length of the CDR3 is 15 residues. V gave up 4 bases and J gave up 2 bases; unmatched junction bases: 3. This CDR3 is CASSSLAGATDTQYF. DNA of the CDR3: TGTGCCAGCAGTTCCCTAGCGGGGGCCACAGATACGCAGTATTTT.

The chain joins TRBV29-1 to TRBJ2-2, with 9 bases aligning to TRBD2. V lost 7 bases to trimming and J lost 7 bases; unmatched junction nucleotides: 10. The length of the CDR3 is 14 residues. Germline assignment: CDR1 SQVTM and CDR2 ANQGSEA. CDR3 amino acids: CSAGAGGRVGELFF. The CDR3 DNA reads TGCAGCGCGGGTGCAGGCGGGAGGGTCGGGGAGCTGTTTTTT.

CDR3 residues: CASSQAAGIGETQYF. The DNA of the CDR3 is TGTGCCAGCAGCCAAGCAGCCGGGATAGGAGAGACCCAGTACTTC. This chain connects TRBV4-2 to TRBJ2-5; perhaps TRBD2 as D (5 bases). V dropped 1 base and J dropped 4 bases, with 13 bases sitting between them. The CDR3 covers 15 residues. CDR1 is LGHNA and CDR2 is YNFKEQ in the germline V gene.

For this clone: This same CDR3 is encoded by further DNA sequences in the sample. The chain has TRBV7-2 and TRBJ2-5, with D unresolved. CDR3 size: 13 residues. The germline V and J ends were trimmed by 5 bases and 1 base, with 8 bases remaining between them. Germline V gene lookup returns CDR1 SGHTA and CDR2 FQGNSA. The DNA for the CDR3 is TGTGCCAGCAGCCTTACAATCCAAGAGACCCAGTACTTC. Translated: CASSLTIQETQYF.

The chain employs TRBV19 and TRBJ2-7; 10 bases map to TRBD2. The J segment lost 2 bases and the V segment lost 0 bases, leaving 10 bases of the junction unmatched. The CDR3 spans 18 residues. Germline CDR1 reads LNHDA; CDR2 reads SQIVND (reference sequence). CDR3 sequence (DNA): TGTGCCAGTAGTATAGAGCCCCCACTAGCGGGGCCCGCCTACGAGCAGTACTTC. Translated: CASSIEPPLAGPAYEQYF.

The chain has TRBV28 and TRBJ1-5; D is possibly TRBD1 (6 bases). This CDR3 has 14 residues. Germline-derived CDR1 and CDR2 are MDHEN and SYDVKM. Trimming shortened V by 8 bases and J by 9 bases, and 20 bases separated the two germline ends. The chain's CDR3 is CASFPGGSRMPQHF. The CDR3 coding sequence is TGTGCCAGCTTCCCCGGGGGCTCGCGGATGCCCCAGCATTTT.

The CDR3 region is CASSPAGGAGVEQYF. CDR3 DNA sequence: TGTGCCAGCAGCCCCGCCGGGGGCGCCGGAGTCGAGCAGTACTTC. The gene calls are TRBV7-3 and TRBJ2-7; D tentatively reads TRBD1 or TRBD2 (6 bases each). V was cut by 5 bases and J by 6 bases, with 20 bases left in between. CDR1 is SGHTA, CDR2 FQGTGA, per germline. This CDR3 spans 15 amino acids.

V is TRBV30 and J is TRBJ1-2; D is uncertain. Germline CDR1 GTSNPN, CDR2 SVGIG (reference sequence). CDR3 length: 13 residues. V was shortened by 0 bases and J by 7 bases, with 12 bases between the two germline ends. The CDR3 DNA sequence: TGTGCCTGGAGTGTACTGTCGCAAGGTGGCTACACCTTC. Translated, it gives CAWSVLSQGGYTF.

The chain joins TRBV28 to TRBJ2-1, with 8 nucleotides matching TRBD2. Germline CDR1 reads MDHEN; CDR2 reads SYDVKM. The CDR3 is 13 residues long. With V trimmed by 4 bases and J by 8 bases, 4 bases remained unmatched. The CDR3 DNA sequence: TGTGCCAGCAGTTATCTAGCGGGCGATGAGCAGTTCTTC. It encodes CASSYLAGDEQFF.

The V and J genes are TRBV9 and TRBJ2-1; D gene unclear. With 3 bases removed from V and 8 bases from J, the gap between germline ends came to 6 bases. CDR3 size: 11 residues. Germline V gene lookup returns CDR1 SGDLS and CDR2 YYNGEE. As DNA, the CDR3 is TGTGCCAGCAGCGCCAACTATGAGCAGTTCTTC. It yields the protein CASSANYEQFF.

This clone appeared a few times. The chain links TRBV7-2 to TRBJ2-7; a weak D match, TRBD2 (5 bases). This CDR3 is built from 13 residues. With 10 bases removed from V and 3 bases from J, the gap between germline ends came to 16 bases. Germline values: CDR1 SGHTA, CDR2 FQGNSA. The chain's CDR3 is CATQSTGFYEQYF. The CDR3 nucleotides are TGTGCCACCCAGTCAACGGGGTTCTACGAGCAGTACTTC.

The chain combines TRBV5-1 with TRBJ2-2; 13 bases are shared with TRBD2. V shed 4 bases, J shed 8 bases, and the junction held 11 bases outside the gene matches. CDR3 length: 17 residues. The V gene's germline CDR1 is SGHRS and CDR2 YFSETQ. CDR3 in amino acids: CASSRPGLAGPRGELFF. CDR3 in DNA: TGCGCCAGCAGCAGGCCGGGACTAGCGGGACCGAGGGGGGAGCTGTTTTTT.

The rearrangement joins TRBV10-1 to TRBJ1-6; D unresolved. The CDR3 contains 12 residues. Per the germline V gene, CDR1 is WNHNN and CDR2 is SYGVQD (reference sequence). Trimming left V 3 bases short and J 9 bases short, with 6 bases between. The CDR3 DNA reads TGCGCCAGCAGTGAAGGCCCTTCACCCCTCCACTTT. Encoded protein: CASSEGPSPLHF.

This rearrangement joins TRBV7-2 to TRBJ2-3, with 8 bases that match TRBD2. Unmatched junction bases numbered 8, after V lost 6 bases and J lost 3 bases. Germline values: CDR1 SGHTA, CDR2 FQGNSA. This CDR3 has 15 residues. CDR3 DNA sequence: TGTGCCAGCAGGTTCGGAGCGGGAGTTACAGATACGCAGTATTTT. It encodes CASRFGAGVTDTQYF. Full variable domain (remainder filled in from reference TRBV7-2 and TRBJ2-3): GAGVSQSPSNKVTEKGKDVELRCDPISGHTALYWYRQSLGQGLEFLIYFQGNSAPDKSGLPSDRFSAERTGGSVSTLTIQRTQQEDSAVYLCASRFGAGVTDTQYFGPGTRLTVL.

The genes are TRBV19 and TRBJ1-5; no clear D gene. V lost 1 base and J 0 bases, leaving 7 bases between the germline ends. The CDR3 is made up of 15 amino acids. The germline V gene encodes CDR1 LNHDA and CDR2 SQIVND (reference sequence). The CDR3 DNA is TGTGCCAGTAGTATAGTAGTCAATAGCAATCAGCCCCAGCATTTT. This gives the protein CASSIVVNSNQPQHF.